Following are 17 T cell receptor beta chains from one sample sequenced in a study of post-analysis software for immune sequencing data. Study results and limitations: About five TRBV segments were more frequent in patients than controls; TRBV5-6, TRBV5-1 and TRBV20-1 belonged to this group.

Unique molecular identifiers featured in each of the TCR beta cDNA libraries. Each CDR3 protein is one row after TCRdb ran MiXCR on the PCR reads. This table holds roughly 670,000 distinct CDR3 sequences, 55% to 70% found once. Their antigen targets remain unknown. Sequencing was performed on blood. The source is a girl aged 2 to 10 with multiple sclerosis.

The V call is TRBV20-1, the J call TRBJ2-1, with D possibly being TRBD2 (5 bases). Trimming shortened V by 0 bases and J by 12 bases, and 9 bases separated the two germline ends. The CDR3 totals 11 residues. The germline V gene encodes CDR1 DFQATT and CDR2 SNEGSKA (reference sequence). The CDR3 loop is CSARDRETQFF. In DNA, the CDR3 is TGCAGTGCTAGAGACCGGGAAACGCAGTTCTTC.

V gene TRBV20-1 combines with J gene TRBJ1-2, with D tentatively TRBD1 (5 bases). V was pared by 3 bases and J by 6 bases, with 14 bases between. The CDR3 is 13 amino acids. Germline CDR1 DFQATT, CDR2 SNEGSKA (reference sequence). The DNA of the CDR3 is TGCAGTGCTAGCGTAACCGGGGGGAATGGCTACACCTTC. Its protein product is CSASVTGGNGYTF.

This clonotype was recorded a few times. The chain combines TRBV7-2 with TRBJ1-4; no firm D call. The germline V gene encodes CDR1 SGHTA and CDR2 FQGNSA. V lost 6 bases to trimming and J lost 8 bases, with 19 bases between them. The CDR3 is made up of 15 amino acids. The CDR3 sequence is CASSPPSSAEEKLFF. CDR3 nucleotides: TGTGCCAGCAGTCCCCCATCTAGCGCAGAGGAAAAACTGTTTTTT.

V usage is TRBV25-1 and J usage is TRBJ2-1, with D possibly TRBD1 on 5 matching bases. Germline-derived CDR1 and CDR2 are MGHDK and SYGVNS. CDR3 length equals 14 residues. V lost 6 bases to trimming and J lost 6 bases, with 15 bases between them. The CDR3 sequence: CASRSQEEINEQFF. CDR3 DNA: TGTGCCAGCAGATCACAGGAAGAGATCAATGAGCAGTTCTTC.

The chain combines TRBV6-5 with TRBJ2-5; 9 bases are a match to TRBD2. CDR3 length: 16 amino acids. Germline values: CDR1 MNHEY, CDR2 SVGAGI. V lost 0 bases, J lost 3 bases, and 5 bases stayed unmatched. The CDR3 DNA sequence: TGTGCCAGCAGTTACTCGCGTCCTAGCGGGAAAGAGACCCAGTACTTC. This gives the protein CASSYSRPSGKETQYF.

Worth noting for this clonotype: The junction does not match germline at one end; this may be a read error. The CDR3 sequence: CASSSGHSTYTQYF. The CDR3 DNA sequence: TGTGCCAGCAGCTCGGGACATAGCACATATACGCAGTATTTT. The chain employs TRBV7-2 and TRBJ2-3; D is possibly TRBD1 (6 bases). This CDR3 is built from 14 residues. The germline gives CDR1 SGHTA, CDR2 FQGNSA.

Here the CDR3 reads CSASPERDRGNIQYF. The CDR3, as DNA: TGCAGTGCTAGCCCCGAGCGGGACAGGGGAAACATTCAGTACTTC. V usage is TRBV20-1 and J usage is TRBJ2-4; TRBD1 aligns across 10 bases. The germline V gene encodes CDR1 DFQATT and CDR2 SNEGSKA (reference sequence). The CDR3 sequence is 15 residues long. V shed 3 bases, J shed 6 bases, and the junction held 8 bases outside the gene matches.

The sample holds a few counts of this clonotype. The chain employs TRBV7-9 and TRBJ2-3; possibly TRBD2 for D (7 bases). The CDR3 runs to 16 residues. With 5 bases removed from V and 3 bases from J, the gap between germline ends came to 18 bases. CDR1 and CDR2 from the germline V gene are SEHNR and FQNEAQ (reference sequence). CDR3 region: CASSPSRGATTDTQYF. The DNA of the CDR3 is TGTGCCAGCAGCCCCAGCCGGGGGGCTACGACAGATACGCAGTATTTT.

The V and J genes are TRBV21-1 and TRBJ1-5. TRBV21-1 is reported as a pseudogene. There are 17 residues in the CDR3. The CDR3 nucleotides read TGTGCCAGCAGCAAAGAGGGGGGAGGGAATAGCAATCAGCCCCAGCATTTT. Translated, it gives CASSKEGGGNSNQPQHF.

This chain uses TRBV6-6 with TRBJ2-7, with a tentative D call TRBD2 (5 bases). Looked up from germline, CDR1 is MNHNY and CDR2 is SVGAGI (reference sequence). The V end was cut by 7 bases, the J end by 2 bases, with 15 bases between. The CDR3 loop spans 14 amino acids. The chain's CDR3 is CASMQRQIPYEQYF. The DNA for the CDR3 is TGTGCCAGCATGCAGCGGCAGATACCCTACGAGCAGTACTTC.

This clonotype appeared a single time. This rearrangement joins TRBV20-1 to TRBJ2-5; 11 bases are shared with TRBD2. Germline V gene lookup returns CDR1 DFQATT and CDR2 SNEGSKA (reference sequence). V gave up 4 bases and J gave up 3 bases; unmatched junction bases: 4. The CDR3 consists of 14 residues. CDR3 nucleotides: TGCAGTGCTACAATGGGACTAGCGGAAGAGACCCAGTACTTC. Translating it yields CSATMGLAEETQYF.

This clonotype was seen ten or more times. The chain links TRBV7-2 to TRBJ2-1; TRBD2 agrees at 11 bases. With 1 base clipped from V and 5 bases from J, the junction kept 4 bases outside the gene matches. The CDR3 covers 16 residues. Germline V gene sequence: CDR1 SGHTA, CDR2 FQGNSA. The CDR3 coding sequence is TGTGCCAGCAGCTTAGGGCTAGCGGGAGGTCACAATGAGCAGTTCTTC. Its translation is CASSLGLAGGHNEQFF.

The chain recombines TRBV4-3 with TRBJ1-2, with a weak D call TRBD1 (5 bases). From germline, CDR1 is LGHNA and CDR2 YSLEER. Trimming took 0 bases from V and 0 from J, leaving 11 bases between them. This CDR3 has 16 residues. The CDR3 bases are TGCGCCAGCAGCCAAGATCCCAGGGTTTCTAACTATGGCTACACCTTC. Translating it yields CASSQDPRVSNYGYTF.

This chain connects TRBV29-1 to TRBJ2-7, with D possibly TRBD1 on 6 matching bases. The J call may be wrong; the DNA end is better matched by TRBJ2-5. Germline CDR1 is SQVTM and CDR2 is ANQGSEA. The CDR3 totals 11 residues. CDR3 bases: TGCAGCACTTATCAGGGGAAGACCCAGTACTTC. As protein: CSTYQGKTQYF.

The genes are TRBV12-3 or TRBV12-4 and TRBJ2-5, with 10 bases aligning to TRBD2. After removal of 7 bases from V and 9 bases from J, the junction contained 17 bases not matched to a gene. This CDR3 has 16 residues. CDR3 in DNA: TGTGCCAGCACTCTAACCGGACTAGCGGCCCAAGGGGCCCAGTACTTC. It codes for CASTLTGLAAQGAQYF.

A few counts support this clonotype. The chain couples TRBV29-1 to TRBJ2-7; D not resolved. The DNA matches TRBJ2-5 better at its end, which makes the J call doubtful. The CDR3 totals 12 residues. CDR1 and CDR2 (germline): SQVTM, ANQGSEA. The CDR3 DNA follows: TGCAGCGTTAATACCTTCAAGGGGACCCAGTACTTC. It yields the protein CSVNTFKGTQYF.

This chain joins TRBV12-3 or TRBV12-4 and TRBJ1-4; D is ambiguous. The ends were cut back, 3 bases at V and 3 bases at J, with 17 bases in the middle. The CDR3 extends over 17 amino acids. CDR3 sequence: CASSFRQPNGANEKLFF. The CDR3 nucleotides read TGTGCCAGCAGTTTCCGGCAGCCAAATGGGGCTAATGAAAAACTGTTTTTT.